The next 24 T cell receptor beta chains were all read from a single sample in a study of OX40 agonist ivuxolimab in advanced cancers. Assay used: immunoSEQ multiplex PCR; TCRdb lists only in-frame clones, some missing. The sample has around 70,000 clones; approximately 86% are singletons. The sequencing used CD4+ or CD8+ T cells sorted from blood, collected in a trial of the OX40 agonist ivuxolimab. These TCRs come from an adult with an advanced solid tumor such as melanoma, head and neck, liver or kidney cancer.

The V call is TRBV5-4, the J call TRBJ2-5; TRBD1 matches at 7 bases. The trim removed 4 bases at V and 1 base at J, leaving 4 bases unmatched. In germline, CDR1 is SGHNT, CDR2 YYREEE (reference sequence). The CDR3 is 14 residues long. This CDR3 is CASSLGQAQETQYF. CDR3 in DNA: TGTGCCAGCAGCCTCGGACAGGCCCAAGAGACCCAGTACTTC. Based on the CDR3 plus reference TRBV5-4 and TRBJ2-5, the full variable domain is ETGVTQSPTHLIKTRGQQVTLRCSSQSGHNTVSWYQQALGQGPQFIFQYYREEENGRGNFPPRFSGLQFPNYSSELNVNALELDDSALYLCASSLGQAQETQYFGPGTRLLVL.

As concerns this clone: A junction boundary mismatches the germline segment, possibly from a read error. The rearrangement joins TRBV2 to TRBJ2-5; 7 positions match TRBD1. Germline CDR1 SNHLY, CDR2 FYNNEI. The CDR3 has 14 amino acids. CDR3 protein: CASREEQGPETQYF. CDR3 DNA sequence: TGTGCCAGCAGGGAAGAACAGGGGCCAGAGACCCAGTACTTC.

The rearrangement uses TRBV6-1 and TRBJ2-3; 8 nucleotides agree with TRBD2. Germline CDR1 reads MNHNS; CDR2 reads SASEGT. The CDR3 is 12 residues long. The ends lost 10 bases at V and 3 bases at J; junction bases unmatched: 3. CDR3 sequence reads: CATQRETDTQYF. CDR3 nucleotides: TGTGCCACCCAGCGGGAGACAGATACGCAGTATTTT.

This clone was seen just once. The chain couples TRBV27 to TRBJ2-2, with TRBD1 identical over 7 bases. The germline V gene has CDR1 MNHEY and CDR2 SMNVEV (reference sequence). The CDR3 is made up of 16 amino acids. The V gene end was trimmed by 4 bases and the J gene end by 3 bases; junction bases not matched to a gene: 8. As DNA, the CDR3 is TGTGCCAGCAGTTCTTCCGGGACAGCTGACACCGGGGAGCTGTTTTTT. Translated: CASSSSGTADTGELFF.

This clone was found once. The rearrangement joins TRBV4-1 to TRBJ2-1; 12 nucleotides agree with TRBD2. CDR1 and CDR2 from the germline V gene are MGHRA and YSYEKL. After removal of 1 base from V and 0 bases from J, the junction contained 10 bases not matched to a gene. The CDR3 is 20 residues long. CDR3 amino acids: CASSQVAGTSGLRSYNEQFF. CDR3 in DNA: TGCGCCAGCAGCCAAGTGGCCGGGACTAGCGGGCTCCGCTCCTACAATGAGCAGTTCTTC.

V and J are TRBV7-3 and TRBJ2-3; D is undetermined. V was shortened by 5 bases and J by 11 bases, with 17 bases between the two germline ends. Germline V gene lookup returns CDR1 SGHTA and CDR2 FQGTGA. There are 13 residues in the CDR3. The CDR3 protein is CASSQMKDHGQYF. CDR3 DNA: TGTGCCAGCAGCCAGATGAAGGATCACGGGCAGTATTTT.

The rearrangement joins TRBV19 to TRBJ2-7; 12 bases map to TRBD1. Germline values: CDR1 LNHDA, CDR2 SQIVND (reference sequence). V lost 3 bases, J lost 4 bases, and 1 base stayed unmatched. The CDR3 is made up of 14 amino acids. The CDR3 sequence: CASSMGQGAYEQYF. The CDR3 DNA reads as TGTGCCAGTAGTATGGGACAGGGGGCTTACGAGCAGTACTTC.

V and J are TRBV6-1 and TRBJ2-5, with 9 bases aligning to TRBD2. Germline CDR1 and CDR2: MNHNS and SASEGT. The CDR3 is made up of 15 amino acids. Germline trimming cut 6 bases from V and 3 bases from J; bases unmatched to any gene: 8. CDR3 loop: CASRVDSGREETQYF. The CDR3 DNA reads TGTGCCAGCAGGGTGGATAGCGGGAGAGAAGAGACCCAGTACTTC.

The chain uses TRBV7-9 and TRBJ1-1, with D possibly matching TRBD1 (5 bases). The CDR3 runs to 13 residues. V lost 4 bases and J lost 2, with 8 bases in between. CDR1 and CDR2 from the germline V gene are SEHNR and FQNEAQ (reference sequence). CDR3 sequence reads: CASSWGGNTEAFF. The CDR3 DNA follows: TGTGCCAGCAGCTGGGGGGGAAACACTGAAGCTTTCTTT.

This chain uses TRBV5-1 with TRBJ2-1; 7 bases map to TRBD2. CDR3 length: 14 amino acids. Germline V gives CDR1 SGHRS, CDR2 YFSETQ. The junction had 9 bases not matched to a gene; V was cut back by 2 bases and J by 10 bases. Here the CDR3 reads CASSFRSGNYEQFF. CDR3 nucleotides: TGCGCCAGCAGCTTTAGGAGCGGGAATTACGAGCAGTTCTTC.

The rearrangement joins TRBV7-2 to TRBJ1-1; D call uncertain. The germline gives CDR1 SGHTA, CDR2 FQGNSA. V was cut by 3 bases and J by 0 bases, with 8 bases left in between. CDR3 length: 14 residues. The CDR3 sequence: CASSFEPVNTEAFF. The CDR3 DNA follows: TGTGCCAGCAGCTTCGAGCCGGTGAACACTGAAGCTTTCTTT.

The rearrangement uses TRBV5-6 and TRBJ2-2; D is undetermined. Trimming removed 4 bases at V and 0 bases at J, with 10 bases between. This CDR3 contains 15 residues. Germline CDR1 and CDR2: SGHDT and YYEEEE. The CDR3 region has the DNA TGTGCCAGCAGCCTGTACCCAGCGAACACCGGGGAGCTGTTTTTT. Translating it yields CASSLYPANTGELFF.

J is TRBJ1-6 and V is TRBV11-2; 8 nucleotides line up with TRBD1. Germline V CDR1 and CDR2: SGHAT, FQNNGV. V was pared by 5 bases and J by 6 bases, with 6 bases of the junction left unmatched. CDR3 size: 15 residues. CDR3 sequence: CASSLRTGINSPLHF. In nucleotides, the CDR3 is TGTGCCAGCAGCCTCCGGACAGGGATTAATTCACCCCTCCACTTT.

This clone has a single count. The chain is built from TRBV7-3 and TRBJ2-5, with D uncertain. This CDR3 has 14 residues. Between the trimmed V and J ends, which lost 5 bases and 1 base, there was a span of 11 bases. Germline CDR1 is SGHTA and CDR2 is FQGTGA. CDR3 region: CASSREGLQETQYF. In DNA form, the CDR3 reads TGTGCCAGCAGCCGTGAAGGGCTCCAAGAGACCCAGTACTTC.

This sequence joins TRBV11-3 and TRBJ2-3, with D possibly matching TRBD2 (6 bases). V was pared by 5 bases and J by 6 bases, with 21 bases between. This CDR3 has 16 residues. CDR1 and CDR2 (germline): SGHNT, YENEEA. As DNA, the CDR3 is TGTGCCAGCAGCGGCCCCCAGGAAGGGCTAGCGGATACGCAGTATTTT. Residues: CASSGPQEGLADTQYF.

The chain recombines TRBV5-5 with TRBJ2-2, with D perhaps matching TRBD1 (5 bases). V gave up 0 bases and J gave up 3 bases, with 6 bases separating them. The CDR3 sequence is 14 residues long. The germline gives CDR1 SGHKS, CDR2 YYEKEE (reference sequence). CDR3 bases: TGTGCCAGCAGCTTGGAAGGGGACACCGGGGAGCTGTTTTTT. It translates to CASSLEGDTGELFF.

The rearrangement links TRBV19 to TRBJ2-1; 8 nucleotides match TRBD1. Trimming took 7 bases from V and 4 from J; bases not matched to a gene: 3. The CDR3 has 13 amino acids. Germline values: CDR1 LNHDA, CDR2 SQIVND (reference sequence). The DNA of the CDR3 is TGTGCCAGTACCACAGGGGGATACAATGAGCAGTTCTTC. Translation: CASTTGGYNEQFF. The entire variable domain, with the rest obtained from reference TRBV19 and TRBJ2-1, is as follows: DGGITQSPKYLFRKEGQNVTLSCEQNLNHDAMYWYRQDPGQGLRLIYYSQIVNDFQKGDIAEGYSVSREKKESFPLTVTSAQKNPTAFYLCASTTGGYNEQFFGPGTRLTVL.

The chain joins TRBV9 to TRBJ1-1; TRBD1 agrees at 7 bases. The CDR3 has 15 residues. Germline CDR1 reads SGDLS; CDR2 reads YYNGEE. V shed 4 bases and J 5 bases; nucleotides not matched to a gene: 11. CDR3 amino acids: CASSPSGGGGTEAFF. Here the CDR3 DNA reads TGTGCCAGCAGCCCCAGTGGAGGGGGCGGGACTGAAGCTTTCTTT.

The chain couples TRBV12-5 to TRBJ1-1; D gene ambiguous. Trimming shortened V by 7 bases and J by 1 base, and 10 bases separated the two germline ends. This CDR3 spans 13 amino acids. Germline V gives CDR1 LGHNT, CDR2 FRNRAP. In DNA form, the CDR3 reads TGTGCTAGTGCCGATGTGGGGAACACTGAAGCTTTCTTT. Protein sequence: CASADVGNTEAFF.

The V and J genes are TRBV6-1 and TRBJ1-2; 7 positions match TRBD1. The V and J ends lost 6 bases and 0 bases, in that order; junction bases with no gene match: 1. The CDR3 consists of 13 residues. CDR1 and CDR2 (germline): MNHNS, SASEGT. The CDR3 DNA follows: TGTGCCAGCAGCCAGGGGGCTAACTATGGCTACACCTTC. Translating gives CASSQGANYGYTF.

This clone has a handful of counts. The CDR3 reads CASGTGSNLDTQYF. Written as DNA, the CDR3 is TGTGCCAGCGGGACAGGGTCGAATTTGGATACGCAGTATTTT. This rearrangement joins TRBV6-1 to TRBJ2-3, with 9 nucleotides matching TRBD1. The CDR3 is 14 amino acids. The V segment lost 8 bases and the J segment 6 bases; nucleotides outside the gene matches: 9. Germline V gene sequence: CDR1 MNHNS, CDR2 SASEGT.

The chain links TRBV5-1 to TRBJ2-5, with 9 positions matching TRBD1. The germline gives CDR1 SGHRS, CDR2 YFSETQ. The CDR3 has 16 residues. With 3 bases clipped from V and 5 bases from J, the junction kept 11 bases outside the gene matches. The CDR3 DNA reads as TGCGCCAGCAGCTGGGGTACCGGGACAGGGCGGGAGACCCAGTACTTC. This sequence encodes CASSWGTGTGRETQYF.

For this clone: Other nucleotide sequences from this sample produce the same CDR3. This rearrangement joins TRBV11-3 to TRBJ2-1, with D tentatively TRBD1 (5 bases). The CDR3 consists of 12 residues. The V and J ends lost 0 bases and 13 bases respectively, with 10 bases between them. Germline loops: CDR1 SGHNT, CDR2 YENEEA. The CDR3 reads CASSLDRQNQFF. The DNA of the CDR3 is TGTGCCAGCAGCTTAGATCGACAGAACCAGTTCTTC. Using reference TRBV11-3 and TRBJ2-1 for the parts outside the CDR3, the full variable domain is EAGVVQSPRYKIIEKKQPVAFWCNPISGHNTLYWYLQNLGQGPELLIRYENEEAVDDSQLPKDRFSAERLKGVDSTLKIQPAELGDSAVYLCASSLDRQNQFFGPGTRLTVL.

This chain links TRBV20-1 with TRBJ1-5, with no clear D. The germline V gene encodes CDR1 DFQATT and CDR2 SNEGSKA (reference sequence). The CDR3 is 11 residues long. V dropped 1 base and J dropped 6 bases, with 4 bases sitting between them. CDR3 sequence reads: CSARGGQPQHF. In DNA, the CDR3 is TGCAGTGCTAGAGGGGGTCAGCCCCAGCATTTT.